This record covers a single T cell receptor beta chain. Its antigen remains unknown. The junction shows a germline mismatch at one end, possibly a read error. Distinct nucleotide sequences in the sample also encode this CDR3. This specimen belongs to a study of graft-versus-host responses after intestinal transplantation. Study overall: Grafts were multivisceral, liver-intestinal, or isolated intestinal.

Study-wide points: Marrow from the recipient contained GvH clones, some of which had appeared first in ileum or blood.

Produced via immunoSEQ multiplex PCR; TCRdb's table is partial and in-frame only. The table has about 110,000 clones, roughly 87% seen once; the top ten hold less than 0.8%. Looked up from germline, CDR1 is MGHRA and CDR2 is YSYEKL. The CDR3 is 14 amino acids. The receptor was isolated from a human donor who was the organ donor for an intestinal transplant. The sequenced sample was unstimulated CD4+ T cells sorted from spleen or lymph node cells, obtained before transplant. The V gene is TRBV4-1, the J gene TRBJ1-1; no clear D. The chain's CDR3 is CASSRTPRGTEAFF. The DNA of the CDR3 is TGCGCCAGCAGCCGAACCCCCCGGGGAACTGAAGCGTTCTTT.